This TCR beta chain was captured in a study of blood T cell repertoires in COVID-19. Measured with immunoSEQ multiplex PCR; TCRdb has only the in-frame clones, and not every one. The sample contains just over 50,000 clones, about 90% of which appear only once. This CDR3 contains 14 residues. CDR1 and CDR2 from the germline V gene are MNHEY and SVGAGI. Trimming took off 2 bases at V and 4 bases at J, with 9 bases between the two ends. This chain connects TRBV6-5 to TRBJ1-3, with D perhaps TRBD1 (6 bases). This receptor was taken from a human donor with active COVID-19. The donor label of this sample is uncertain. Material: peripheral blood. The CDR3 DNA reads as TGTGCCAGCAGTTACGCAGGGGCGGGAAACACCATATATTTT. Its protein product is CASSYAGAGNTIYF.